The sequence of this TCR beta chain was determined in a study of response to subunit inactivated influenza vaccine. Whole-study results and caveats: The study's authors posited that every seasonal influenza vaccination enlists few new T cells.

Each CDR3 protein is one row after TCRdb ran MiXCR on the RT-PCR reads. The sample includes 500,000 to 550,000 distinct CDR3 sequences, about 7.6% seen only once; the top ten take 10% to 15%. Concerning this clonotype: Antigen unknown.

The germline V gene has CDR1 MNHNS and CDR2 SASEGT. The V segment lost 5 bases and the J segment 5 bases; nucleotides outside the gene matches: 2. This CDR3 has 14 residues. V and J are TRBV6-1 and TRBJ2-2; 10 bases match TRBD2. The receptor's source is a man aged 45 to 70 who received an inactivated influenza vaccine. This specimen consisted of PBMCs from blood, obtained less than 30 months after vaccination. CDR3 amino acids: CASSQREGTGELFF. CDR3 DNA sequence: TGTGCCAGCAGTCAGCGGGAGGGGACCGGGGAGCTGTTTTTT.